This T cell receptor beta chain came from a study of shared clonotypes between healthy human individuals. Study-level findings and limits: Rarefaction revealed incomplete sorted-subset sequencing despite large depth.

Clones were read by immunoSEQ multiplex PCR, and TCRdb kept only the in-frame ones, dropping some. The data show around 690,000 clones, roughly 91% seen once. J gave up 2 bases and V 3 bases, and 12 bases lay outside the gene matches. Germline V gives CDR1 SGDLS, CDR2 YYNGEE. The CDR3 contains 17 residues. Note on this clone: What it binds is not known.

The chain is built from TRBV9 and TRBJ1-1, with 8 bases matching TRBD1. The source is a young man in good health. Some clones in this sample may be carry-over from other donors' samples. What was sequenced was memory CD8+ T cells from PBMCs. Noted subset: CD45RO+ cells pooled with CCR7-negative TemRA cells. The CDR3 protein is CASSELPGTGLNTEAFF. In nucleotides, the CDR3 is TGTGCCAGCAGCGAGCTGCCGGGGACAGGCCTTAACACTGAAGCTTTCTTT.